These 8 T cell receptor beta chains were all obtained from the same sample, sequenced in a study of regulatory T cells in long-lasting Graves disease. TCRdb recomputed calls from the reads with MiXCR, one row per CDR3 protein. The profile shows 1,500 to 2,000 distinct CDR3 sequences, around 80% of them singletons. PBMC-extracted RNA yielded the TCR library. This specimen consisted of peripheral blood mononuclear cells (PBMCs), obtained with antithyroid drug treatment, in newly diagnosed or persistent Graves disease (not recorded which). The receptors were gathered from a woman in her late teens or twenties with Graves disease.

This CDR3 reads CASSPTSGEYNEQFF. The CDR3 DNA sequence: TGTGCCAGCAGCCCCACTAGCGGAGAGTACAATGAGCAGTTCTTC. The chain combines TRBV7-3 with TRBJ2-1, with 8 nucleotides matching TRBD2. V shed 5 bases and J 4 bases; nucleotides not matched to a gene: 7. CDR1 and CDR2 from the germline V gene are SGHTA and FQGTGA. This CDR3 region has 15 residues.

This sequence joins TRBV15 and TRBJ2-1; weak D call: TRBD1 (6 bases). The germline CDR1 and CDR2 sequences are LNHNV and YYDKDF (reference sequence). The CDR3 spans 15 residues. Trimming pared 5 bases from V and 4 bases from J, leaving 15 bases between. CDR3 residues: CATSDGDTVYNEQFF. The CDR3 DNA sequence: TGTGCCACCAGCGATGGGGACACCGTTTACAATGAGCAGTTCTTC.

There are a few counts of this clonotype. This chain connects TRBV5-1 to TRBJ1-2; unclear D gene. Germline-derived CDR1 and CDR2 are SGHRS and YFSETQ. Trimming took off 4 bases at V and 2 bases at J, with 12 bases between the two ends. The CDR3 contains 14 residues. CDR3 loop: CASSTGTINYGYTF. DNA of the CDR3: TGCGCCAGCAGCACCGGAACCATCAACTATGGCTACACCTTC.

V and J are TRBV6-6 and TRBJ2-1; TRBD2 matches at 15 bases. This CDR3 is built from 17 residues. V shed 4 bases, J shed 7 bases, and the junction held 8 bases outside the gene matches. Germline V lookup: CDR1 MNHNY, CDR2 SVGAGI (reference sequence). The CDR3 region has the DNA TGTGCCAGCAGTTGGACTAGCGGGAGGGCCTTATTAAATGAGCAGTTCTTC. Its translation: CASSWTSGRALLNEQFF.

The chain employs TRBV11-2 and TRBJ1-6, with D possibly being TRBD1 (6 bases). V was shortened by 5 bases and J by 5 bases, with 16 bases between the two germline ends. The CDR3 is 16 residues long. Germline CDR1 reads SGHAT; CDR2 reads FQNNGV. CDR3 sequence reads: CASSPRTDTNNSPLHF. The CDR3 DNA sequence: TGTGCCAGCAGCCCCAGGACAGACACCAATAATTCACCCCTCCACTTT.

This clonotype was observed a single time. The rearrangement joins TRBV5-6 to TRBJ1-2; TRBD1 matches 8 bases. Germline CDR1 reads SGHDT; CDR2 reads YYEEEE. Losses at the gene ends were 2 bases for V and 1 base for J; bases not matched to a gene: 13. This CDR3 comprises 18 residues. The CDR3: CASSFGQGALLINYGYTF. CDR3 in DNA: TGTGCCAGCAGCTTTGGGCAGGGGGCCCTCCTTATTAACTATGGCTACACCTTC.

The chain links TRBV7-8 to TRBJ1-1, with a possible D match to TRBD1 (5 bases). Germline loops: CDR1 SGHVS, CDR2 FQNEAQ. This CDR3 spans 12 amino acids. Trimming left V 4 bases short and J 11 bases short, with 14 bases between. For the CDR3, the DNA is TGTGCCAGCAGCTCCACTGGGGCCTCGGCTTTCTTT. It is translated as CASSSTGASAFF.

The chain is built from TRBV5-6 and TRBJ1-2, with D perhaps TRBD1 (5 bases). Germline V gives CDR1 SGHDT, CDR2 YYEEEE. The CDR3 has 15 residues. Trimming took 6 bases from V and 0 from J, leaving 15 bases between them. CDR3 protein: CASTPYDRTNYGYTF. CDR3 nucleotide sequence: TGTGCCAGCACCCCATATGACAGAACTAACTATGGCTACACCTTC.